This T cell receptor beta chain is drawn from a study of cytomegalovirus exposure and HLA in healthy donors. On the study more broadly: The approximately 110 validation repertoires used a platform that matched the one used for the 666 first-cohort repertoires, as a later analysis reported.

The CDR3 totals 11 residues. CDR1 is SGDLS, CDR2 YYNGEE, per germline. The V end was cut by 4 bases, the J end by 8 bases, with 6 bases between. On this clone: What it binds is unknown.

Produced via immunoSEQ multiplex PCR; TCRdb's table is partial and in-frame only. Seen here are about 170,000 clones, around nine tenths observed once, and the top ten hold around a tenth. Study-wide findings and caveats: Investigators reported 150 to 200 TCR beta chains as tied to cytomegalovirus. Most sequenced TCRs were rare (though some public TCRs occurred in many donors). For cytomegalovirus status, the classifier reportedly gave diagnoses with high specificity and sensitivity.

The receptor was isolated from a woman under 30 in good health and CMV-seropositive. Material for sequencing was PBMCs. This chain connects TRBV9 to TRBJ2-2; D unclear. The CDR3 reads CASSSIGELFF. CDR3 bases: TGTGCCAGCAGCAGCATAGGGGAGCTGTTTTTT. Based on the CDR3 plus reference TRBV9 and TRBJ2-2, the full variable domain is DSGVTQTPKHLITATGQRVTLRCSPRSGDLSVYWYQQSLDQGLQFLIQYYNGEERAKGNILERFSAQQFPDLHSELNLSSLELGDSALYFCASSSIGELFFGEGSRLTVL.